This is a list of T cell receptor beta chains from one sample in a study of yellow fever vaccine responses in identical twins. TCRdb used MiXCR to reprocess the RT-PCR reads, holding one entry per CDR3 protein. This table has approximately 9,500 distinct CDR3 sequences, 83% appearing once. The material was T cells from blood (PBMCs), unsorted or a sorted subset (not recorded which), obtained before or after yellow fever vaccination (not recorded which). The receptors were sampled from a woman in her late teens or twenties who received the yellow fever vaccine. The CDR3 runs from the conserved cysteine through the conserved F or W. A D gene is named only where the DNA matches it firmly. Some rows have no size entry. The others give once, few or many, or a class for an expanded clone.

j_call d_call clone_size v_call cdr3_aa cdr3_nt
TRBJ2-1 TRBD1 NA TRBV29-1 CSVRQGPAVSEQFF TGCAGCGTCCGACAGGGCCCAGCTGTCAGTGAGCAGTTCTTC
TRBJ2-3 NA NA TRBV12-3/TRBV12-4 CASSPSGDSTDTQYF TGTGCCAGCAGTCCCAGTGGGGATAGCACAGATACGCAGTATTTT
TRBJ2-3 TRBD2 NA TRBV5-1 CASSQNLLAGVDTQYF TGCGCCAGCAGCCAGAACTTATTAGCGGGAGTAGATACGCAGTATTTT
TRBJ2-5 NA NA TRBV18 CASSPQGLQETQYF TGTGCCAGCTCACCTCAGGGACTCCAAGAGACCCAGTACTTC
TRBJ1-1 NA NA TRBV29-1 CSVEKGVGTEAFF TGCAGCGTTGAGAAGGGGGTGGGCACTGAAGCTTTCTTT
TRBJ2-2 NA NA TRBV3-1 CASSQGPGELFF TGTGCCAGCAGCCAAGGTCCTGGGGAGCTGTTTTTT
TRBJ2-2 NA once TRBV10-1 CASPGDQLTNTGELFF TGCGCCAGCCCAGGGGACCAACTTACGAACACCGGGGAGCTGTTTTTT
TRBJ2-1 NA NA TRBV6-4 CASSDSPGVSAGEQFF TGTGCCAGCAGTGACTCTCCGGGAGTTTCGGCGGGTGAGCAGTTCTTC
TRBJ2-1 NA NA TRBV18 CASGVEESYNEQFF TGTGCCAGCGGCGTTGAGGAGTCGTACAATGAGCAGTTCTTC
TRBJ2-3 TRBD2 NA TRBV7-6 CASSSGLAGRDTQYF TGTGCCAGCAGCTCGGGACTAGCGGGCCGGGATACGCAGTATTTT
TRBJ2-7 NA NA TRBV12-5 CASGSRPLLDEQYF TGTGCTAGTGGTTCAAGACCCCTACTGGACGAGCAGTACTTC
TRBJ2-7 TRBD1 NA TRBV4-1 CASSQDRDRWNYEQYF TGCGCCAGCAGCCAAGACCGGGACAGGTGGAACTACGAGCAGTACTTC
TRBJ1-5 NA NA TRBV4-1 CASSQDGYRLGNQPQHF TGCGCCAGCAGCCAAGATGGTTACAGGTTGGGCAATCAGCCCCAGCATTTT
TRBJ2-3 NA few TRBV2 CASTDGLITDTQYF TGTGCCAGCACCGACGGACTAATCACAGATACGCAGTATTTT
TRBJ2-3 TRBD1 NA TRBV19 CASSPTGVDTQYF TGTGCCAGTAGCCCGACAGGGGTCGATACGCAGTATTTT
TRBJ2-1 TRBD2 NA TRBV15 CATSRDLATSGVNEQFF TGTGCCACCAGCAGAGATTTGGCGACTAGCGGGGTCAATGAGCAGTTCTTC
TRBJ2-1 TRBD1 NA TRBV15 CATSPWDRDYNEQFF TGTGCCACCAGCCCTTGGGACAGGGATTACAATGAGCAGTTCTTC
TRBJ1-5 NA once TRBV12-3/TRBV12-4 CASSLGNQPQHF TGTGCCAGCAGTTTAGGGAATCAGCCCCAGCATTTT
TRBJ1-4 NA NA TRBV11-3 CASSRNRHSTNEKLFF TGTGCCAGCAGCCGGAACAGGCATTCAACTAATGAAAAACTGTTTTTT
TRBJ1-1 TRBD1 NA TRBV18 CASSRDRSYTEAFF TGTGCCAGCTCTCGGGACAGGTCCTACACTGAAGCTTTCTTT
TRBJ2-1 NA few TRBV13 CASSLGAGPSYNEQFF TGTGCCAGCAGCTTAGGAGCGGGTCCCTCCTACAATGAGCAGTTCTTC
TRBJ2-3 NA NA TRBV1 CTSSLKGMQAGGTDTQYF TGCACCAGCAGCCTGAAAGGGATGCAAGCGGGGGGCACAGATACGCAGTATTTT
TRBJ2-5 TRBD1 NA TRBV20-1 CSDPQGKETQYF TGCAGTGACCCACAGGGGAAAGAGACCCAGTACTTC
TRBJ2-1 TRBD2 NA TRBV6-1 CAISEPLLAGGLGEQFF TGTGCCATCAGTGAACCGCTACTAGCGGGAGGGCTTGGTGAGCAGTTCTTC
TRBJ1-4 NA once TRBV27 CASSPRRQGNEKLFF TGTGCCAGCAGTCCGCGGAGGCAGGGGAATGAAAAACTGTTTTTT
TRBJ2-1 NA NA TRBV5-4 CASSSGSNNEQFF TGTGCCAGCAGCTCCGGATCCAACAATGAGCAGTTCTTC
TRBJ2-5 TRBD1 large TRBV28 CASRTQQGHVAETQYF TGTGCCAGCAGGACCCAACAGGGGCACGTGGCGGAGACCCAGTACTTC
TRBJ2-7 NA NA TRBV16 CASSPWSPSEQYF TGTGCCAGCAGCCCCTGGTCGCCGTCTGAGCAGTACTTC
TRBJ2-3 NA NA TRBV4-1 CASSQESWGFTDTQYF TGCGCCAGCAGCCAAGAAAGTTGGGGTTTCACAGATACGCAGTATTTT
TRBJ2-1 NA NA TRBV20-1 CSAIGPGNEQFF TGCAGTGCCATAGGTCCGGGCAATGAGCAGTTCTTC
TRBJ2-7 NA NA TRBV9 CASSVRLEQYF TGTGCCAGCAGCGTCCGCCTGGAGCAGTACTTC
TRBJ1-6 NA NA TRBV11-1 CASSLQGQNSPLHF TGTGCCAGCAGCTTGCAGGGCCAGAATTCACCCCTCCACTTT
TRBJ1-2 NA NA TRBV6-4 CASSDGGNYGYTF TGTGCCAGCAGTGACGGGGGGAACTATGGCTACACCTTC
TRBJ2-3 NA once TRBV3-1 CASSQSGATPVF TGTGCCAGCAGCCAATCGGGCGCAACACCGGTTTTT
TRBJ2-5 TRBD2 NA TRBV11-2 CASSREIRTSGETQYF TGTGCCAGCAGCCGGGAAATTAGGACTAGCGGAGAGACCCAGTACTTC
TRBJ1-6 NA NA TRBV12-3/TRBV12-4 CASTPTRGSPLHF TGTGCCAGCACCCCGACCAGGGGTTCACCCCTCCACTTT
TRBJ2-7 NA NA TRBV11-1 CASSLLSGGGPQQYF TGTGCCAGCAGCTTACTCTCTGGAGGGGGACCACAGCAGTACTTC
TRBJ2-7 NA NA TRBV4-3 CASSQYLSYEQYF TGCGCCAGCAGCCAATACTTGTCCTACGAGCAGTACTTC
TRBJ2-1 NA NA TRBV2 CASTFDRNNEQFF TGTGCCAGCACCTTCGACAGAAACAATGAGCAGTTCTTC
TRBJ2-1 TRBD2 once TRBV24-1 CATSDFGGGRAANEQFF TGTGCCACCAGTGATTTTGGAGGCGGGAGGGCCGCTAATGAGCAGTTCTTC
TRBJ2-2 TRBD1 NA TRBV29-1 CSARGQSLAGELFF TGCAGCGCGAGGGGACAGTCGCTTGCCGGGGAGCTGTTTTTT